This T cell receptor (beta chain) was observed in a study of blood T cell repertoires in COVID-19. Study details: T cells, B-cell-depleted T cells, or PBMCs provided the cDNA or gDNA that served as material.

Patients from Seattle were sampled longitudinally, starting during active infection. How the authors handled the data: Estimated nucleated cell counts came from reference gene primer amplification. Generated by immunoSEQ multiplex PCR, the TCRdb table keeps only in-frame clones and is missing some. That table is the source of V, J and clone size, and D and trimming were worked out from the DNA. This sample has about 140,000 clones, with 84% found just once. CDR3 size: 16 residues. CDR1 is SNHLY, CDR2 FYNNEI, per germline. V lost 7 bases and J lost 0, with 16 bases in between. The V gene is TRBV2, the J gene TRBJ1-3, with D possibly TRBD1 on 6 matching bases. Sequenced material: peripheral blood. The sequence derives from a man aged 30 to 39 with COVID-19, enrolled during active disease. The CDR3 is CASILDSSSSGNTIYF. As DNA, the CDR3 is TGTGCCAGCATCTTGGACAGCTCGAGCTCTGGAAACACCATATATTTT.